The rows below give T cell receptor beta chains drawn from one sample of a study of T cell responses to AZD1222 COVID-19 vaccine. Clones were read by immunoSEQ multiplex PCR, and TCRdb kept only the in-frame ones, dropping some. The data hold about 200,000 clones, with roughly nine tenths observed a single time. Sequenced material: peripheral blood, taken 28 days after the second AZD1222 dose. The source is an adult who received the AZD1222 COVID-19 vaccine. Each CDR3 is given with its conserved first and last residue. D genes are given only for firm matches. Size values are once, few and many counts, or a class for expanded clones, and some rows have none.

v_call	cdr3_length	j_call	d_call	clone_size	cdr3_aa	cdr3_nt
TRBV6-5	16	TRBJ2-3	-	-	CASSYGMARSTDTQYF	TGTGCCAGCAGTTACGGTATGGCGAGAAGCACAGATACGCAGTATTTT
TRBV20-1	11	TRBJ1-2	-	-	CSAGDIFGYTF	TGCAGTGCGGGGGACATTTTTGGCTACACCTTC
TRBV5-8	16	TRBJ1-2	-	-	CASSFPSELANYGYTF	TGTGCCAGCAGTTTCCCCTCGGAGCTGGCGAACTATGGCTACACCTTC
TRBV6-1	15	TRBJ2-3	TRBD2	-	CASSDWLAGGDTQYF	TGTGCCAGCAGTGATTGGCTAGCGGGAGGAGATACGCAGTATTTT
TRBV2	12	TRBJ2-5	TRBD2	-	CASSWTRETQYF	TGTGCCAGCAGTTGGACTAGAGAGACCCAGTACTTC
TRBV9	16	TRBJ1-2	-	-	CASSVQSAGRNYGYTF	TGTGCCAGCAGCGTACAGTCGGCAGGGCGGAACTATGGCTACACCTTC
TRBV5-1	12	TRBJ1-3	-	-	CASSPLDGTIYF	TGCGCCAGCAGCCCCTTAGACGGCACCATATATTTT
TRBV7-3	16	TRBJ2-1	TRBD2	-	CASSISAGGSYNEQFF	TGTGCCAGCAGCATCTCAGCGGGAGGCTCGTACAATGAGCAGTTCTTC
TRBV10-3	13	TRBJ2-3	-	once	CAISESSADTQYF	TGTGCCATCAGTGAGTCTAGCGCAGATACGCAGTATTTT
TRBV12-3/TRBV12-4	12	TRBJ1-1	-	few	CASSLVGTEAFF	TGTGCCAGCAGTTTAGTGGGAACTGAAGCTTTCTTT
TRBV7-9	12	TRBJ2-7	-	-	CASSSGDLEQYF	TGTGCCAGCAGCTCGGGGGACTTGGAGCAGTACTTC
TRBV18	15	TRBJ1-5	-	-	CASSRADGGNQPQHF	TGTGCCAGCTCACGGGCTGACGGGGGCAATCAGCCCCAGCATTTT
TRBV19	14	TRBJ2-1	-	-	CASNPRISYNEQFF	TGTGCCAGTAATCCCCGTATCTCCTACAATGAGCAGTTCTTC
TRBV5-1	14	TRBJ2-2	-	-	CASSLASKAGELFF	TGCGCCAGCAGCTTGGCCTCTAAGGCCGGGGAGCTGTTTTTT
TRBV5-1	15	TRBJ2-1	TRBD1	once	CASSFRTGGTNEQFF	TGCGCCAGCAGCTTCAGGACAGGGGGAACGAATGAGCAGTTCTTC
TRBV6-6	15	TRBJ2-7	TRBD2	-	CASSPSSGRGYEQYF	TGTGCCAGCAGCCCCTCCTCCGGGAGGGGGTACGAGCAGTACTTC
TRBV7-2	12	TRBJ2-5	-	-	CASSQQQGTQYF	TGTGCCAGCAGCCAGCAACAGGGAACCCAGTACTTC
TRBV7-9	17	TRBJ2-7	TRBD2	few	CASGSLAGGPHTYEQYF	TGTGCCAGCGGATCCTTAGCGGGAGGGCCTCATACCTACGAGCAGTACTTC
TRBV20-1	12	TRBJ2-7	TRBD2	-	CSASGGSSEQYF	TGCAGTGCTAGTGGCGGGAGCTCCGAGCAGTACTTC
TRBV2	11	TRBJ1-1	-	-	CASILNTEAFF	TGTGCCAGCATCCTGAACACTGAAGCTTTCTTT
TRBV5-1	13	TRBJ2-1	-	-	CASSLRDGNEQFF	TGCGCCAGCAGCTTACGGGACGGGAATGAGCAGTTCTTC
TRBV4-1	19	TRBJ1-3	TRBD1	-	CASSQDLSGTGRIGNTIYF	TGCGCCAGCAGCCAAGATCTTTCCGGGACAGGGAGGATTGGAAACACCATATATTTT
TRBV2	15	TRBJ1-4	-	-	CATSSGGLMGEKLFF	TGTGCCACCTCGTCAGGTGGGCTCATGGGGGAAAAACTGTTTTTT
TRBV6-5	14	TRBJ1-1	-	-	CASRKGQKNTEAFF	TGTGCCAGCAGAAAGGGACAAAAGAACACTGAAGCTTTCTTT
TRBV4-2	16	TRBJ2-7	TRBD2	-	CASSQDLVAGVEEQYF	TGTGCCAGCAGCCAAGATCTTGTAGCGGGAGTGGAAGAGCAGTACTTC
TRBV7-3	15	TRBJ2-2	TRBD1	-	CASSSGTGQTGELFF	TGTGCCAGCAGCTCTGGGACAGGGCAAACCGGGGAGCTGTTTTTT
TRBV3-1/TRBV3-2	13	TRBJ2-7	-	-	CASSQEYSYEQYF	TGTGCCAGCAGCCAAGAGTACAGCTACGAGCAGTACTTC
TRBV7-2	14	TRBJ2-7	TRBD2	-	CASSLNGRANEQYF	TGTGCCAGCAGCTTAAACGGGAGGGCCAACGAGCAGTACTTC
TRBV6-5	14	TRBJ1-2	TRBD1	-	CASSPPTGEGGYTF	TGTGCCAGCAGTCCCCCGACAGGGGAAGGTGGCTACACCTTC
TRBV18	13	TRBJ2-7	TRBD1	-	CASSPGQGDEQYF	TGTGCCAGCTCACCGGGACAGGGGGACGAGCAGTACTTC
TRBV15	16	TRBJ2-7	TRBD1	-	CATSRGAPGQSYEQYF	TGTGCCACCAGCAGGGGTGCTCCGGGACAGTCCTACGAGCAGTACTTC
TRBV7-3	13	TRBJ2-1	-	-	CASSLGRSYEQFF	TGTGCCAGCAGCTTAGGTCGCTCCTACGAGCAGTTCTTC